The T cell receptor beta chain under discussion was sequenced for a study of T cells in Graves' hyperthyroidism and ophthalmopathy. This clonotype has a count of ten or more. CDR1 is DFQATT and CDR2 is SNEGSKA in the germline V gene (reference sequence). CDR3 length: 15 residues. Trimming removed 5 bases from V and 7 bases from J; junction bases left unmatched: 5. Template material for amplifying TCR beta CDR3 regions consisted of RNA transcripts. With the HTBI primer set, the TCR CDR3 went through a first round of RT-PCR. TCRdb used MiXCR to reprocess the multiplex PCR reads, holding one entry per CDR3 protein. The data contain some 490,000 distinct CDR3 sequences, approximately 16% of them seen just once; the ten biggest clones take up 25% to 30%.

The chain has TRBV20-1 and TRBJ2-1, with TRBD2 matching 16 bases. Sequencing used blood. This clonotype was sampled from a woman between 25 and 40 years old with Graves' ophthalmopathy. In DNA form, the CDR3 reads TGCAGTGCTCTACCGGGACTAGCGGGAGGGAATGAGCAGTTCTTC. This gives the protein CSALPGLAGGNEQFF.